The present T cell receptor beta chain was sequenced within a study of CD8 T cells in Susac syndrome. The wider study: Treatment status at blood draw for the Susac syndrome patients was therapy-naive, corticosteroids, or intravenous immunoglobulin alone. Findings and caveats of the study: Clonal expansion was not seen in any Susac syndrome CD4+ T cell repertoire.

CD8+ and CD4+ blood T cells underwent TCR beta sequencing. The CDR3 is made up of 16 amino acids. V lost 0 bases and J 4 bases, leaving 14 bases between the germline ends. Germline lookup yields CDR1 SGHRS and CDR2 YFSETQ. In the case of this clonotype: Antigen unknown.

It was with random hexamers that roughly 0.5 to 1 ug RNA was reverse transcribed. Coverage of TCR beta CDR3 amplification by immunoSEQ multiplex PCR extended to 54 Vbeta and 13 Jbeta. From the immunoSEQ multiplex PCR reads, TCRdb called clonotypes with MiXCR, one entry per CDR3 protein. The sample yields about 150,000 distinct CDR3 sequences, approximately 94% seen once. Sequencing used CD4+ T cells from PBMCs. The rearrangement links TRBV5-1 to TRBJ1-3; D remains ambiguous. The origin of this receptor is a human donor with Susac syndrome. The CDR3 sequence is CASSLEGRPEGNTIYF. The CDR3 DNA reads as TGCGCCAGCAGCTTGGAGGGCAGGCCCGAAGGAAACACCATATATTTT.